Listed below are T cell receptor beta chains from one sample, sequenced in a study of a mutant IDH1 vaccine in newly diagnosed glioma. TCRdb's copy holds only in-frame clones and misses some; the assay was immunoSEQ multiplex PCR. The table lists about 20,000 clones, roughly 86% of them singletons. No antigen is known for these receptors. Material: PBMCs, obtained from a glioma patient whose treatment included an IDH1 peptide vaccine. All receptors come from a man aged 25-45 years with glioma. The CDR3 runs from the conserved cysteine through the conserved F or W. A D gene is named only where the DNA matches it firmly. Only part of the rows carry a size: once, few, many, or a class if the clone is expanded.

V gene: TRBV15
clone size: -
D gene: -
J gene: TRBJ2-3
CDR3 protein: CATSRDGGLSTDTQYF
CDR3 DNA: TGTGCCACCAGCAGAGATGGTGGACTTAGCACAGATACGCAGTATTTT

V gene: TRBV5-6
clone size: -
D gene: TRBD2
J gene: TRBJ2-3
CDR3 protein: CASSLAGAADTQYF
CDR3 DNA: TGTGCCAGCAGCTTAGCGGGAGCGGCAGATACGCAGTATTTT

V gene: TRBV7-9
clone size: -
D gene: -
J gene: TRBJ2-7
CDR3 protein: CASSLSGSREQYF
CDR3 DNA: TGTGCCAGCAGCTTATCAGGTTCCCGCGAGCAGTACTTC

V gene: TRBV10-2
clone size: -
D gene: -
J gene: TRBJ2-2
CDR3 protein: CATCEHVAGTGELFF
CDR3 DNA: TGCGCCACCTGCGAGCATGTGGCAGGAACCGGGGAGCTGTTTTTT

V gene: TRBV6-4
clone size: -
D gene: -
J gene: TRBJ1-2
CDR3 protein: CASSLQAGYGYTF
CDR3 DNA: TGTGCCAGCAGTTTACAGGCGGGCTATGGCTACACCTTC

V gene: TRBV18
clone size: few
D gene: TRBD1
J gene: TRBJ1-1
CDR3 protein: CASSPRQGMAVEAFF
CDR3 DNA: TGTGCCAGCTCACCCAGACAGGGAATGGCTGTTGAAGCTTTCTTT

V gene: TRBV15
clone size: -
D gene: -
J gene: TRBJ1-1
CDR3 protein: CATSRGRGDNTEAFF
CDR3 DNA: TGTGCCACCAGCAGAGGGAGGGGGGATAACACTGAAGCTTTCTTT

V gene: TRBV10-3
clone size: -
D gene: -
J gene: TRBJ2-7
CDR3 protein: CAISEGQGHEQYF
CDR3 DNA: TGTGCCATCAGTGAGGGGCAGGGCCATGAGCAGTACTTC

V gene: TRBV10-3
clone size: -
D gene: -
J gene: TRBJ2-7
CDR3 protein: CAISDIQDYYEQYF
CDR3 DNA: TGTGCCATCAGTGATATACAGGACTACTACGAGCAGTACTTC

V gene: TRBV6-1
clone size: -
D gene: -
J gene: TRBJ2-3
CDR3 protein: CASREQPLGAQDTQYF
CDR3 DNA: TGTGCCAGCAGAGAACAGCCCCTAGGCGCACAGGATACGCAGTATTTT

V gene: TRBV27
clone size: -
D gene: TRBD1
J gene: TRBJ2-2
CDR3 protein: CASSWGTATGELFF
CDR3 DNA: TGTGCCAGCAGTTGGGGGACAGCCACCGGGGAGCTGTTTTTT

V gene: TRBV15
clone size: -
D gene: -
J gene: TRBJ2-1
CDR3 protein: CATSRAREDGEFF
CDR3 DNA: TGTGCCACCAGCAGGGCTAGGGAAGACGGTGAGTTCTTC

V gene: TRBV19
clone size: once
D gene: TRBD1
J gene: TRBJ1-2
CDR3 protein: CASKPGQGRYGYTF
CDR3 DNA: TGTGCCAGTAAACCGGGACAGGGGCGATATGGCTACACCTTC

V gene: TRBV19
clone size: few
D gene: -
J gene: TRBJ1-4
CDR3 protein: CASSIQFATNEKLFF
CDR3 DNA: TGTGCCAGTAGTATTCAGTTTGCAACTAATGAAAAACTGTTTTTT

V gene: TRBV19
clone size: -
D gene: TRBD2
J gene: TRBJ2-3
CDR3 protein: CASRGIGRGVTDTQYF
CDR3 DNA: TGTGCCAGTAGAGGGATCGGGAGGGGTGTGACAGATACGCAGTATTTT

V gene: TRBV4-2
clone size: -
D gene: -
J gene: TRBJ2-5
CDR3 protein: CASSQDQETQYF
CDR3 DNA: TGTGCCAGCAGCCAAGATCAGGAGACCCAGTACTTC

V gene: TRBV6-6
clone size: -
D gene: TRBD1
J gene: TRBJ1-1
CDR3 protein: CATGESRGLTEAFF
CDR3 DNA: TGTGCCACAGGGGAGTCCAGGGGGCTAACTGAAGCTTTCTTT

V gene: TRBV6-5
clone size: -
D gene: TRBD1
J gene: TRBJ1-1
CDR3 protein: CASIPRTGGSTEAFF
CDR3 DNA: TGTGCCAGCATCCCCCGGACAGGGGGCAGCACTGAAGCTTTCTTT

V gene: TRBV4-1
clone size: -
D gene: -
J gene: TRBJ2-7
CDR3 protein: CASSQGTDRAYEQYF
CDR3 DNA: TGCGCCAGCAGCCAAGGAACGGACAGAGCCTACGAGCAGTACTTC

V gene: TRBV7-9
clone size: -
D gene: TRBD1
J gene: TRBJ1-5
CDR3 protein: CASSLSGGISNQPQHF
CDR3 DNA: TGTGCCAGCAGCTTATCAGGGGGGATTAGCAATCAGCCCCAGCATTTT

V gene: TRBV19
clone size: -
D gene: -
J gene: TRBJ2-7
CDR3 protein: CASSRRTGYYEQYF
CDR3 DNA: TGTGCCAGTAGTAGACGGACCGGATACTACGAGCAGTACTTC

V gene: TRBV9
clone size: few
D gene: TRBD1
J gene: TRBJ1-1
CDR3 protein: CASSVEGQWGTEAFF
CDR3 DNA: TGTGCCAGCAGCGTAGAGGGACAGTGGGGCACTGAAGCTTTCTTT

V gene: TRBV19
clone size: -
D gene: -
J gene: TRBJ2-1
CDR3 protein: CASSIRLDKQFF
CDR3 DNA: TGTGCCAGTAGTATTCGACTAGATAAGCAGTTCTTC

V gene: TRBV7-9
clone size: -
D gene: TRBD2
J gene: TRBJ2-3
CDR3 protein: CASSMTSGTTDTQYF
CDR3 DNA: TGTGCCAGCAGCATGACTAGCGGGACAACAGATACGCAGTATTTT

V gene: TRBV30
clone size: -
D gene: -
J gene: TRBJ2-2
CDR3 protein: CAWSPSTGELFF
CDR3 DNA: TGTGCCTGGAGTCCCTCGACCGGGGAGCTGTTTTTT

V gene: TRBV19
clone size: -
D gene: -
J gene: TRBJ1-2
CDR3 protein: CASSIEAAYGYTF
CDR3 DNA: TGTGCCAGTAGTATCGAGGCAGCCTATGGCTACACCTTC

V gene: TRBV29-1
clone size: -
D gene: -
J gene: TRBJ2-5
CDR3 protein: CSVSVRDYQETQYF
CDR3 DNA: TGCAGCGTTTCAGTTCGGGACTACCAAGAGACCCAGTACTTC

V gene: TRBV19
clone size: -
D gene: -
J gene: TRBJ1-1
CDR3 protein: CASSMWGEAFF
CDR3 DNA: TGTGCCAGTAGTATGTGGGGTGAAGCTTTCTTT

V gene: TRBV11-2
clone size: -
D gene: -
J gene: TRBJ2-3
CDR3 protein: CASSWTRTSTDTQYF
CDR3 DNA: TGTGCCAGCAGCTGGACGCGGACAAGCACAGATACGCAGTATTTT

V gene: TRBV6-5
clone size: -
D gene: -
J gene: TRBJ1-5
CDR3 protein: CASSYSSGQPQHF
CDR3 DNA: TGTGCCAGCAGTTACTCGAGCGGTCAGCCCCAGCATTTT

V gene: TRBV11-2
clone size: -
D gene: -
J gene: TRBJ1-2
CDR3 protein: CASGPRGYGYTF
CDR3 DNA: TGTGCCAGCGGACCCCGTGGCTATGGCTACACCTTC

V gene: TRBV4-1
clone size: -
D gene: -
J gene: TRBJ1-1
CDR3 protein: CASSQPGSGTEAFF
CDR3 DNA: TGCGCCAGCAGCCAACCAGGGTCCGGCACTGAAGCTTTCTTT

V gene: TRBV9
clone size: -
D gene: TRBD2
J gene: TRBJ2-1
CDR3 protein: CASSVDPSGTYNEQFF
CDR3 DNA: TGTGCCAGCAGCGTAGACCCTAGCGGGACCTACAATGAGCAATTCTTC

V gene: TRBV11-2
clone size: -
D gene: TRBD2
J gene: TRBJ2-2
CDR3 protein: CASSLYYLAGGSGELFF
CDR3 DNA: TGTGCCAGCAGCTTATATTACTTAGCGGGAGGGAGCGGGGAGCTGTTTTTT

V gene: TRBV6-5
clone size: -
D gene: TRBD1
J gene: TRBJ1-1
CDR3 protein: CASSPSGTGEAFF
CDR3 DNA: TGTGCCAGCAGCCCATCCGGGACAGGGGAAGCTTTCTTT

V gene: TRBV6-1
clone size: -
D gene: -
J gene: TRBJ2-7
CDR3 protein: CASVVQGGYEQYF
CDR3 DNA: TGTGCCAGCGTTGTTCAGGGGGGGTACGAGCAGTACTTC

V gene: TRBV19
clone size: -
D gene: TRBD1
J gene: TRBJ2-5
CDR3 protein: CASSIATGDQETQYF
CDR3 DNA: TGTGCCAGTAGTATCGCGACAGGGGACCAAGAGACCCAGTACTTC

V gene: TRBV7-6
clone size: -
D gene: -
J gene: TRBJ1-1
CDR3 protein: CASGVGGLRTEAFF
CDR3 DNA: TGTGCCAGCGGAGTGGGGGGGCTGCGGACTGAAGCTTTCTTT

V gene: TRBV5-1
clone size: -
D gene: -
J gene: TRBJ2-2
CDR3 protein: CASSFIRTNTGELFF
CDR3 DNA: TGCGCCAGCAGCTTTATTCGGACGAACACCGGGGAGCTGTTTTTT

V gene: TRBV19
clone size: -
D gene: -
J gene: TRBJ2-7
CDR3 protein: CASSVRDGEQYF
CDR3 DNA: TGTGCCAGTAGTGTCAGGGACGGCGAGCAGTACTTC

V gene: TRBV18
clone size: -
D gene: -
J gene: TRBJ2-7
CDR3 protein: CASSLMDSYEQYF
CDR3 DNA: TGTGCCAGCTCCTTGATGGACAGCTACGAGCAGTACTTC

V gene: TRBV27
clone size: -
D gene: TRBD1
J gene: TRBJ2-1
CDR3 protein: CASSQTTGGYRSYNEQFF
CDR3 DNA: TGTGCCAGCAGCCAGACGACAGGGGGATATAGGTCCTACAATGAGCAGTTCTTC

V gene: TRBV6-5
clone size: once
D gene: -
J gene: TRBJ1-2
CDR3 protein: CASSQSPYGYTF
CDR3 DNA: TGTGCCAGCAGTCAGAGCCCCTATGGCTACACCTTC

V gene: TRBV2
clone size: -
D gene: TRBD1
J gene: TRBJ2-7
CDR3 protein: CASSEVAGGSYEQYF
CDR3 DNA: TGTGCCAGCAGTGAAGTGGCAGGGGGCTCCTACGAGCAGTACTTC

V gene: TRBV5-4
clone size: -
D gene: -
J gene: TRBJ2-3
CDR3 protein: CASSLGGSGYTDTQYF
CDR3 DNA: TGTGCCAGCAGCCTAGGGGGTAGCGGTTACACAGATACGCAGTATTTT

V gene: TRBV11-2
clone size: -
D gene: -
J gene: TRBJ1-3
CDR3 protein: CASGAQASGNTIYF
CDR3 DNA: TGTGCCAGCGGGGCACAGGCCTCTGGAAACACCATATATTTT

V gene: TRBV19
clone size: -
D gene: TRBD1
J gene: TRBJ2-7
CDR3 protein: CASSTYRGKGEQYF
CDR3 DNA: TGTGCCAGTAGTACCTACAGGGGTAAGGGCGAGCAGTACTTC

V gene: TRBV5-1
clone size: -
D gene: -
J gene: TRBJ2-2
CDR3 protein: CASSLAGPDNTGELFF
CDR3 DNA: TGCGCCAGCAGCTTGGCCGGGCCGGATAACACCGGGGAGCTGTTTTTT

V gene: TRBV7-9
clone size: -
D gene: -
J gene: TRBJ1-1
CDR3 protein: CASSLSWGRDEAFF
CDR3 DNA: TGTGCCAGCAGCTTATCTTGGGGCCGGGATGAAGCTTTCTTT

V gene: TRBV7-8
clone size: -
D gene: TRBD1
J gene: TRBJ1-5
CDR3 protein: CASSPGGSNQPQHF
CDR3 DNA: TGTGCCAGCAGCCCAGGGGGAAGCAATCAGCCCCAGCATTTT

V gene: TRBV5-1
clone size: -
D gene: -
J gene: TRBJ2-5
CDR3 protein: CASSAGTLEETQYF
CDR3 DNA: TGCGCCAGCAGCGCCGGGACACTGGAAGAGACCCAGTACTTC

V gene: TRBV6-5
clone size: -
D gene: -
J gene: TRBJ1-1
CDR3 protein: CASSPGGTEAFF
CDR3 DNA: TGTGCCAGCAGTCCCGGGGGAACTGAAGCTTTCTTT

V gene: TRBV6-1
clone size: -
D gene: TRBD1
J gene: TRBJ2-7
CDR3 protein: CASGTSGTGDYEQYF
CDR3 DNA: TGTGCCAGCGGAACTTCCGGGACAGGGGACTACGAGCAGTACTTC

V gene: TRBV2
clone size: -
D gene: TRBD1
J gene: TRBJ1-5
CDR3 protein: CASSERTGENQPQHF
CDR3 DNA: TGTGCCAGCAGTGAGCGGACAGGGGAAAATCAGCCCCAGCATTTT

V gene: TRBV27
clone size: -
D gene: -
J gene: TRBJ1-4
CDR3 protein: CASSRLGLGREKLFF
CDR3 DNA: TGTGCCAGCAGTAGACTGGGGCTCGGGAGGGAAAAACTGTTTTTT

V gene: TRBV4-1
clone size: -
D gene: TRBD1
J gene: TRBJ2-5
CDR3 protein: CASSQTDRSRETQYF
CDR3 DNA: TGCGCCAGCAGCCAAACGGACAGGTCAAGGGAGACCCAGTACTTC

V gene: TRBV6-5
clone size: medium-sized
D gene: TRBD1
J gene: TRBJ1-2
CDR3 protein: CASSLQGVNYGYTF
CDR3 DNA: TGTGCCAGCAGTCTTCAGGGGGTTAACTATGGCTACACCTTC

V gene: TRBV29-1
clone size: -
D gene: TRBD1
J gene: TRBJ2-1
CDR3 protein: CSGADRGPPRGNEQFF
CDR3 DNA: TGCAGCGGAGCCGACAGGGGTCCTCCCCGTGGCAATGAGCAGTTCTTC